The clone carrying this T cell receptor beta chain has a handful of counts. What it binds is not known. Time point specified: newly diagnosed GD, antithyroid drugs for less than 3 months. RNA extracted from PBMCs served as the sequencing template. The data derive from a study of regulatory T cells in long-lasting Graves disease. Whole-study results and caveats: Having only a small sample size may have limited accuracy.

Relying on iRepertoire HTBI primers and Arm-PCR of CDR3 regions, the team built TCR beta libraries. Using its own MiXCR run on the multiplex PCR reads, TCRdb lists one record per CDR3 protein. The repertoire has about 530,000 distinct CDR3 sequences, about 16% of them found once; the top ten carry 25%. This sample was also put to use in a study of T cells in Graves' hyperthyroidism and ophthalmopathy.

This material consisted of peripheral blood mononuclear cells (PBMCs), taken at new diagnosis, from a patient treated with antithyroid drugs. The source is a woman aged 35-65 years with Graves disease.

CDR3 DNA sequence: TGTGCCAGCAGTCCCGATCCCCAAGAACTAGGCACAGATACGCAGTATTTT. Protein: CASSPDPQELGTDTQYF. The gene calls are TRBV28 and TRBJ2-3; D may be TRBD2 (5 bases). The CDR3 is made up of 17 amino acids. CDR1 and CDR2 from the germline V gene are MDHEN and SYDVKM. Between the trimmed V and J ends, which lost 5 bases and 1 base, there was a span of 19 bases.